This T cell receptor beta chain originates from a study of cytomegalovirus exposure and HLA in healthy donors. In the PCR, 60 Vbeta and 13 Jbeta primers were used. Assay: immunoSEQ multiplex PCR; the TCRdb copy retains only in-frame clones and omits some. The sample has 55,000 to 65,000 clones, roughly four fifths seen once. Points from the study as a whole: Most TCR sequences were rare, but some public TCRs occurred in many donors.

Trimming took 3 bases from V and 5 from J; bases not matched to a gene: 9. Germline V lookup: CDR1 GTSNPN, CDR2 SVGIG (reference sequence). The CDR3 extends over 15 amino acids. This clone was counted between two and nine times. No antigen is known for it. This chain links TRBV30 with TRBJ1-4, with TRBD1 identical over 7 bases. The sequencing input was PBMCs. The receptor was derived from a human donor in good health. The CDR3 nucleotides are TGTGCCTGGAGGAAGACCGGGACAGCAAATGAAAAACTGTTTTTT. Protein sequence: CAWRKTGTANEKLFF.